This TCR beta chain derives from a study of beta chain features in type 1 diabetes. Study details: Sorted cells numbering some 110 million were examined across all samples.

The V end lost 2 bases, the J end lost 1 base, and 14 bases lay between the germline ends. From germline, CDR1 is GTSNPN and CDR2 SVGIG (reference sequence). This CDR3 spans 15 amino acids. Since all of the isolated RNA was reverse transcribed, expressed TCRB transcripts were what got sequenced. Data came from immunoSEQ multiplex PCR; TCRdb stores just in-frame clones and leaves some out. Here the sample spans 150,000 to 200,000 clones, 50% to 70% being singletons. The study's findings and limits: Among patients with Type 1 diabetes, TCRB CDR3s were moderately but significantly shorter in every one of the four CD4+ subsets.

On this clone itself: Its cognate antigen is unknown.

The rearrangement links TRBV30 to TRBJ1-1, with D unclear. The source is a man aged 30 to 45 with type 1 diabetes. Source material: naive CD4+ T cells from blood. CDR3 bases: TGTGCCTGGAGTTCCTTGACACCGCGGAACACTGAAGCTTTCTTT. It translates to CAWSSLTPRNTEAFF.